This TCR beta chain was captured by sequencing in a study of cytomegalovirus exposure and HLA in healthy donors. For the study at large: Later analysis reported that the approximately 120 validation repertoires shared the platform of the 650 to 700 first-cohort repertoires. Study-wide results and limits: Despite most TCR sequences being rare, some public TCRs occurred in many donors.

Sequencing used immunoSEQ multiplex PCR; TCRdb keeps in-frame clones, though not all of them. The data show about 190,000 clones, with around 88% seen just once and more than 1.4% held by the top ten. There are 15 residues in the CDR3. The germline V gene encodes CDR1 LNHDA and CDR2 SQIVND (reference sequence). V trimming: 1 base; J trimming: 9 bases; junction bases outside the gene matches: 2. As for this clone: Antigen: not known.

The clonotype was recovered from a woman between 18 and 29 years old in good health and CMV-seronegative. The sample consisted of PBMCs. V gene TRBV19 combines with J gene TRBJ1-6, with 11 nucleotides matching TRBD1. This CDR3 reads CASSIAGTGGSPLHF. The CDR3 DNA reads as TGTGCCAGTAGTATAGCAGGGACAGGGGGTTCACCCCTCCACTTT. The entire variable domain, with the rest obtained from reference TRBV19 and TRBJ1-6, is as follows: DGGITQSPKYLFRKEGQNVTLSCEQNLNHDAMYWYRQDPGQGLRLIYYSQIVNDFQKGDIAEGYSVSREKKESFPLTVTSAQKNPTAFYLCASSIAGTGGSPLHFGNGTRLTVT.